This T cell receptor beta chain derives from a study of blood T cell repertoires in COVID-19 (TCRdb year 2020). Turning to the overall study: The collaborator samples originated in the United States, Italy and Spain and spanned the acute and convalescent phases of COVID-19. A de-identified subject ID, COVID-19 status, age in years and sex were almost always included in the sample metadata. Samples came from the ongoing ImmuneRACE study (first 160 participants) plus 1,254 subjects from 6 global collaborators. The material from the prospective study consisted of cDNA or gDNA derived from T cells, B-cell-depleted T cells, or PBMCs. Deeply sampled blood TCRbeta repertoires from subjects exposed to, actively infected with, or recovered from COVID-19 were included in the dataset. Where available, HLA class I and class II types were taken from metadata supplied by the sample provider and were not determined by assay-based typing. A freely available public database, intended as a resource for researchers studying the immune response to SARS-CoV-2, is where the repertoires were released. Overall results and qualifications from the work: Clinical and demographic metadata were provided uncurated, with the amount varying by source and participant.

TCRbeta CDR3 regions were amplified from genomic DNA using the immunoSEQ Assay, a bias-controlled multiplex PCR. In the paper's pipeline: Within the assay, amplification of reference gene primers was used to estimate how many nucleated cells each sample contained. Sequence reads were collapsed and filtered to measure the absolute abundance of every unique TCRbeta CDR3 rearrangement. For each sample, productive Simpson clonality was calculated as the square root of Simpson's diversity index across productive rearrangements. TCRdb provides this immuneACCESS table in a form limited to in-frame rearrangements. Some clones are lacking; in checked studies, under half of them reflect an unresolved V gene, and why the rest are absent is not known. V and J calls and clone size come straight from that table; D and trimming were deduced from the DNA. The sample yields 60,000 to 85,000 clones; nearly 90% were counted once. The leading ten clones occupy around 4.9% of the sample.

Whole blood was collected in K2EDTA tubes by collaborating institutions according to the institutions' own protocols. For TCRbeta analysis, collaborator samples were shipped as frozen whole blood, as isolated PBMCs, or as DNA extracted from either sample type. The CDR3 spans 14 residues, from the cysteine through the phenylalanine. The entry retains the CDR3 DNA only, 42 bases that are in frame from base 1. Cut back by 5 bases and 6 bases, the V and J ends lie 17 bases apart. The germline V gene (reference sequence) gives CDR1 as GTSNPN and CDR2 as SVGIG. For this clone: Which antigen it targets is not known. The record has no base qualities; no much larger clone is one base away.

This sequence was found in a woman aged 45-60 years with active COVID-19. The chain was built from TRBV30 and TRBJ2-1; the D gene is possibly TRBD2, with 6 bases matching. The sequencing input was peripheral blood. The CDR3 sequence is CAWHRVGGLNEQFF. The nucleotide sequence reads TGTGCCTGGCACCGAGTGGGGGGACTCAATGAGCAGTTCTTC.